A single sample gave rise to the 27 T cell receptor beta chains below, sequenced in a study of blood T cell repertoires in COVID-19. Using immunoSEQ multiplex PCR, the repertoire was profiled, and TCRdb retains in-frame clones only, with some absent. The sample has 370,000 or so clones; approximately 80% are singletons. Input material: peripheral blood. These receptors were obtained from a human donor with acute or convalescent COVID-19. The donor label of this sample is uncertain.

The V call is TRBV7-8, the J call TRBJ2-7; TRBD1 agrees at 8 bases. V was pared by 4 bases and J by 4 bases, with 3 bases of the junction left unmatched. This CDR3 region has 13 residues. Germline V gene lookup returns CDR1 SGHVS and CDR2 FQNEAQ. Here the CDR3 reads CASSSGTGYEQYF. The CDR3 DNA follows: TGTGCCAGCAGCTCCGGGACAGGTTACGAGCAGTACTTC.

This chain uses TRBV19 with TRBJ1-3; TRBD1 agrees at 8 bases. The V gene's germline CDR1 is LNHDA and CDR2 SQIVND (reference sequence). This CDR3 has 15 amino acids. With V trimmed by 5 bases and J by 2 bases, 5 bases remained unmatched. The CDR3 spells CASSPTGVPGNTIYF. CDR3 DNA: TGTGCCAGTAGTCCGACAGGGGTACCTGGAAACACCATATATTTT.

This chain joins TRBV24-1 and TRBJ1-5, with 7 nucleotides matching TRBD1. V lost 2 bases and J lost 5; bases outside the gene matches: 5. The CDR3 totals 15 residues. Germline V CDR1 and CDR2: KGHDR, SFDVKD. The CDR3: CATSDSRTGDQPQHF. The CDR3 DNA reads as TGTGCCACCAGTGATTCCCGGACAGGAGATCAGCCCCAGCATTTT.

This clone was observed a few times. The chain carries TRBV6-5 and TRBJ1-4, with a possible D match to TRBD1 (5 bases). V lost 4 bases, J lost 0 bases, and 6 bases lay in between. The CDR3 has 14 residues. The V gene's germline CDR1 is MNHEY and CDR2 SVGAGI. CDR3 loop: CASSLTATNEKLFF. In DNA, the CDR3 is TGTGCCAGCAGTTTGACAGCAACTAATGAAAAACTGTTTTTT.

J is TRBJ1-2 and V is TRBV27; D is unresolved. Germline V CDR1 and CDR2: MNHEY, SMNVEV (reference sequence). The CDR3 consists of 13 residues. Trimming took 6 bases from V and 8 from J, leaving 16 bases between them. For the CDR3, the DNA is TGTGCCAGCAGAACCGGGTCAAATCCGGGCTACACCTTC. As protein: CASRTGSNPGYTF.

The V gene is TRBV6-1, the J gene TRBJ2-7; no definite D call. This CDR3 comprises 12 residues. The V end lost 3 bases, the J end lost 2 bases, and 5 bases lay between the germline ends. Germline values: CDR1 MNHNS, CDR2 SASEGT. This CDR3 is CASSDSTYEQYF. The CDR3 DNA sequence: TGTGCCAGCAGTGATTCTACCTACGAGCAGTACTTC.

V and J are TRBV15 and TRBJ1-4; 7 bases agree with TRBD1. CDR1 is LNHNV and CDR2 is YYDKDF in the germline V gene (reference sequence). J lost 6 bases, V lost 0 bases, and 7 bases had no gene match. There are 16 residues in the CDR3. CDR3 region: CATSRDWSRGDEKLFF. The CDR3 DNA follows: TGTGCCACCAGCAGAGATTGGAGCAGGGGGGATGAAAAACTGTTTTTT.

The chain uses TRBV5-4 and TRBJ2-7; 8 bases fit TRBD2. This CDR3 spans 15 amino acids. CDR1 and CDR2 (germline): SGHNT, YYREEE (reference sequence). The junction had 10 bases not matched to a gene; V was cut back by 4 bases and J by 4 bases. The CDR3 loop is CASSPRAGGFYEQYF. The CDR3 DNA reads TGTGCCAGCAGCCCCCGGGCGGGGGGATTTTACGAGCAGTACTTC.

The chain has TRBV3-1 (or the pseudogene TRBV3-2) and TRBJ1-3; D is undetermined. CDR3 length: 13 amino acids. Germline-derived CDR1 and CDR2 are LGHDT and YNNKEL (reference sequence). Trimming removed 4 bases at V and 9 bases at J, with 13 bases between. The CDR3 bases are TGTGCCAGCAGCCCGCGGGGTCGGGTCACCATATATTTT. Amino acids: CASSPRGRVTIYF.

CDR3 nucleotide sequence: TGCAGCGTTGAAATGGCGACAGAGAACACCGGGGAGCTGTTTTTT. Protein sequence: CSVEMATENTGELFF. This sequence joins TRBV29-1 and TRBJ2-2, with D maybe TRBD1 (5 bases). Trimming left V 2 bases short and J 1 base short, with 11 bases between. This CDR3 spans 15 amino acids. Germline V gene lookup returns CDR1 SQVTM and CDR2 ANQGSEA.

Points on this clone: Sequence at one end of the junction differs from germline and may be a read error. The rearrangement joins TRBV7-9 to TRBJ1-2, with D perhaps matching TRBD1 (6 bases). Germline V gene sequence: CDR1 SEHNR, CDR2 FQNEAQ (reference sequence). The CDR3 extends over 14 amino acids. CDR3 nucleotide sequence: TGTGCCAGCAGGTTAGGGGCCGCGGGGGGCGGCTACACCTTC. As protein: CASRLGAAGGGYTF.

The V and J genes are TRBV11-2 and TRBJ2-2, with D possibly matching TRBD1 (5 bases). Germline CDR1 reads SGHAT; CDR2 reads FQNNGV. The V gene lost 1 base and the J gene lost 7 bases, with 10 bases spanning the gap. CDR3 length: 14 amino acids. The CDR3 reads CASSLVQAIGELFF. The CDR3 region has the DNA TGTGCCAGCAGCTTAGTACAGGCAATCGGGGAGCTGTTTTTT. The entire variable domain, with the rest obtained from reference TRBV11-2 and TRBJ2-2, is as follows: EAGVAQSPRYKIIEKRQSVAFWCNPISGHATLYWYQQILGQGPKLLIQFQNNGVVDDSQLPKDRFSAERLKGVDSTLKIQPAKLEDSAVYLCASSLVQAIGELFFGEGSRLTVL.

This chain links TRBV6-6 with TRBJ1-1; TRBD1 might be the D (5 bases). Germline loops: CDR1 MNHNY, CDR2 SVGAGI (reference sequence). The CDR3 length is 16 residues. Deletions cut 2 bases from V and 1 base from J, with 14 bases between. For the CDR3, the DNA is TGTGCCAGCAGTTACGGTCGGGGGGGAAGGAACACTGAAGCTTTCTTT. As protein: CASSYGRGGRNTEAFF.

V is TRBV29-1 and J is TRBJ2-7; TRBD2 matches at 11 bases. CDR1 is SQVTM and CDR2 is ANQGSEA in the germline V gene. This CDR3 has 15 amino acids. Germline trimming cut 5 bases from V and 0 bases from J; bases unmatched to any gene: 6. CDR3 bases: TGCAGCGTTCTAGCGGGAGGCTCGAGCTCCTACGAGCAGTACTTC. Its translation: CSVLAGGSSSYEQYF.

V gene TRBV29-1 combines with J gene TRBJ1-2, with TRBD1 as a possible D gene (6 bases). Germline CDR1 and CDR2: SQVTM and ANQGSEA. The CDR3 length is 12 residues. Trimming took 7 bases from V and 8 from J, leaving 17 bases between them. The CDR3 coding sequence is TGCAGCGGCTCTTTGGGGGCAGGGGGCTACACCTTC. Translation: CSGSLGAGGYTF.

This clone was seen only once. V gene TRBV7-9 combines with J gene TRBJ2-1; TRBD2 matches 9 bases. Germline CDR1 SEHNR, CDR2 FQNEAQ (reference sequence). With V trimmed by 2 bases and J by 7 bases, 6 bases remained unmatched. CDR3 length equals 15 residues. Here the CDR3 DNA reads TGTGCCAGCAGCTTATCAGCGGGAGGAGGAAATGAGCAGTTCTTC. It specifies CASSLSAGGGNEQFF.

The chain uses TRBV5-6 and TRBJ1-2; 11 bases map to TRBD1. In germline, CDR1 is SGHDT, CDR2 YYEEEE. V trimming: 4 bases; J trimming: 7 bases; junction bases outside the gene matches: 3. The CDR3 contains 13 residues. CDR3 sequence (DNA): TGTGCCAGCAGCCGGGACAGGGGGTCTGGCTACACCTTC. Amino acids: CASSRDRGSGYTF.

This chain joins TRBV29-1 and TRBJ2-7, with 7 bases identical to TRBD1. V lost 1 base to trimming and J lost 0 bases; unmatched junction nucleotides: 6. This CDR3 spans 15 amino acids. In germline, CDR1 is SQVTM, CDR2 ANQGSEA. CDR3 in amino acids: CSVEGLTGRSYEQYF. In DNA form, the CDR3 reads TGCAGCGTTGAAGGGTTGACAGGGCGCTCCTACGAGCAGTACTTC.

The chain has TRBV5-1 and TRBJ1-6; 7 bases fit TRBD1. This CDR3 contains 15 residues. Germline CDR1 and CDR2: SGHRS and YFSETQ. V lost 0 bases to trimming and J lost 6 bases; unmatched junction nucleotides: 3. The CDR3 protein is CASSLEGARNSPLHF. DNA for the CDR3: TGCGCCAGCAGCTTGGAGGGGGCGCGTAATTCACCCCTCCACTTT.

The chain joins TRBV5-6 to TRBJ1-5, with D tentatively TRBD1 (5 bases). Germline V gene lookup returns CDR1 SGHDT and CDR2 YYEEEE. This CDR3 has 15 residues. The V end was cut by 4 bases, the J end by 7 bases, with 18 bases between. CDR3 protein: CASSIWTMWGQPQHF. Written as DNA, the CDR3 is TGTGCCAGCAGCATCTGGACAATGTGGGGCCAGCCCCAGCATTTT.

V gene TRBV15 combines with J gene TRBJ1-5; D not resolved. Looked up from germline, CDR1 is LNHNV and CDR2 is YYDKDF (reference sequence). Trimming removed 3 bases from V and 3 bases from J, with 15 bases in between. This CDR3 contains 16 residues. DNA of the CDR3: TGTGCCACCAGCAGGGGAGATATGGCTTACAATCAGCCCCAGCATTTT. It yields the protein CATSRGDMAYNQPQHF.

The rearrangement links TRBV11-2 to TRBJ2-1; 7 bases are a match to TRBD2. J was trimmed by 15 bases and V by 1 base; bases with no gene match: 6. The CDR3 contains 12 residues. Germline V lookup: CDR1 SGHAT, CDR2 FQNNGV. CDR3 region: CASSLVAASGFF. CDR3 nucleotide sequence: TGTGCCAGCAGCTTAGTTGCGGCTAGCGGGTTCTTC.

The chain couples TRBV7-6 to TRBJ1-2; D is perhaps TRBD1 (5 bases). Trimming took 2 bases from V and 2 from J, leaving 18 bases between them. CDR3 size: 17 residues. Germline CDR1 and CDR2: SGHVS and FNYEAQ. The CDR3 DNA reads TGTGCCAGCAGCTTATCTCAGGTAGCAGGGATGAACTATGGCTACACCTTC. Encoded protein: CASSLSQVAGMNYGYTF.

CDR3 coding DNA: TGTGCCTGGAAACCCCACTTATCGCGCACTGAAGCTTTCTTT. Protein sequence: CAWKPHLSRTEAFF. V is TRBV30 and J is TRBJ1-1; D not certain. Deletions cut 4 bases from V and 4 bases from J, with 16 bases between. Germline values: CDR1 GTSNPN, CDR2 SVGIG (reference sequence). This CDR3 contains 14 residues.

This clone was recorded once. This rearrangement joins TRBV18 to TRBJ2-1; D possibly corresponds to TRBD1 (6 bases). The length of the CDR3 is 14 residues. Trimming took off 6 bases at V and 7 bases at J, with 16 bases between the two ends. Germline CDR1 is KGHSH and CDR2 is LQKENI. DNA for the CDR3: TGTGCCAGCTCCCCAAGACAGGCACGGAATGAGCAGTTCTTC. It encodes CASSPRQARNEQFF.

CDR3 in amino acids: CASQGEANQPQHF. CDR3 sequence (DNA): TGTGCCAGCCAGGGGGAGGCAAATCAGCCCCAGCATTTT. The chain combines TRBV2 with TRBJ1-5, with 7 positions matching TRBD1. The CDR3 sequence is 13 residues long. Per germline, CDR1 SNHLY and CDR2 FYNNEI. The trim removed 8 bases at V and 4 bases at J, leaving 5 bases unmatched.

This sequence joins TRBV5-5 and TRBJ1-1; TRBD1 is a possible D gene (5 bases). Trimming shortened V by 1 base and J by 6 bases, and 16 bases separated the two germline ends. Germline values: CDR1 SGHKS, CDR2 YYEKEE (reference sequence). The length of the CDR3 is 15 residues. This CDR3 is CASSLFTGKRAEAFF. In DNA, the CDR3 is TGTGCCAGCAGCTTGTTTACAGGCAAGCGGGCTGAAGCTTTCTTT.